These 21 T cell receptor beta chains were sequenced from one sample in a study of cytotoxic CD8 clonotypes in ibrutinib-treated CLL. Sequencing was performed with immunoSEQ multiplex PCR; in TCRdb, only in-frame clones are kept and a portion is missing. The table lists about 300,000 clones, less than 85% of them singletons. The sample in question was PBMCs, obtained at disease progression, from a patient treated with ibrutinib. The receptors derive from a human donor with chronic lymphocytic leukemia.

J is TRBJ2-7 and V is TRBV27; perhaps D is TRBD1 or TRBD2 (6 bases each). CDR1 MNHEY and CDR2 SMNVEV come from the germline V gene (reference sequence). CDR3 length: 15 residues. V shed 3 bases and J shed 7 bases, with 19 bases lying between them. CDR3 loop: CASSFWGAMWGEQYF. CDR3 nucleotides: TGTGCCAGCAGTTTCTGGGGGGCGATGTGGGGAGAGCAGTACTTC.

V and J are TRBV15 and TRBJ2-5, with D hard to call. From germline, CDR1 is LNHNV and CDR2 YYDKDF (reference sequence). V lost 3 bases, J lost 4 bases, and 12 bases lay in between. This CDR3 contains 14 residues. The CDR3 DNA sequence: TGTGCCACCAGCAGGGCCACCATTGGAGAGACCCAGTACTTC. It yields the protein CATSRATIGETQYF.

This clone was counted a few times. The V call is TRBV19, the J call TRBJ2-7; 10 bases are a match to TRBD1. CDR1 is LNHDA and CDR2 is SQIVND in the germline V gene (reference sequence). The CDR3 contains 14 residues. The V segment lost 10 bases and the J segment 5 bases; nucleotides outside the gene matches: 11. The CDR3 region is CATTPVGQGHEQYF. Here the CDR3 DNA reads TGTGCCACAACCCCTGTGGGACAGGGGCACGAGCAGTACTTC.

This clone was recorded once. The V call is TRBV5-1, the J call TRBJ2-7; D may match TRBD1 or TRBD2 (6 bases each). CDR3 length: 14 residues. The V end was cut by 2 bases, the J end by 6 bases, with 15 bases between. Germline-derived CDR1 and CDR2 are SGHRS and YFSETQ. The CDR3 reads CASSLRVWGAEQYF. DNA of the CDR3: TGCGCCAGCAGCTTAAGAGTGTGGGGGGCCGAGCAGTACTTC.

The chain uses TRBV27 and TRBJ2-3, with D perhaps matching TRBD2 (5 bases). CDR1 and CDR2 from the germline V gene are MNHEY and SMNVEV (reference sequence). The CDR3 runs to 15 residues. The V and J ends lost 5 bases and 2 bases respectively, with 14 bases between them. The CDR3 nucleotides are TGTGCCAGCAGTCTTGCTAGCAGACACACAGATACGCAGTATTTT. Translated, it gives CASSLASRHTDTQYF.

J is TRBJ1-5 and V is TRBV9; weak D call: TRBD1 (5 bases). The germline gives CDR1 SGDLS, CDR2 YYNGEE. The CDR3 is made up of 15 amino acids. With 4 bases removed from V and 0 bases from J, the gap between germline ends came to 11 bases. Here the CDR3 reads CASSQGRGSNQPQHF. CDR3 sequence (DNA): TGTGCCAGCAGCCAAGGAAGGGGTAGCAATCAGCCCCAGCATTTT.

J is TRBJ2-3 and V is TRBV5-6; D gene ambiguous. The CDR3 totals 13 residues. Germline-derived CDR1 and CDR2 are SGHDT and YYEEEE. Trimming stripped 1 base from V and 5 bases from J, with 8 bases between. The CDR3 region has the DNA TGTGCCAGCAGCTTGTTACGATTAGATACGCAGTATTTT. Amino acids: CASSLLRLDTQYF.

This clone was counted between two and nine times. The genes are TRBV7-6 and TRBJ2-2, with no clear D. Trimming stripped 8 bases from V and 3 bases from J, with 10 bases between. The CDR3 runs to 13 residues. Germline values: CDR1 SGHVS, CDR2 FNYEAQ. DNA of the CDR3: TGTGCCAGCCTCTACATTGACACCGGGGAGCTGTTTTTT. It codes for CASLYIDTGELFF.

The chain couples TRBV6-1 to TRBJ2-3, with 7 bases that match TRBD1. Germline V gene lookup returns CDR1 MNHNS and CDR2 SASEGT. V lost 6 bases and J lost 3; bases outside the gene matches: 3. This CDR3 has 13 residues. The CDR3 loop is CASRTQGTDTQYF. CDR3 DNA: TGTGCCAGCAGGACACAGGGGACAGATACGCAGTATTTT.

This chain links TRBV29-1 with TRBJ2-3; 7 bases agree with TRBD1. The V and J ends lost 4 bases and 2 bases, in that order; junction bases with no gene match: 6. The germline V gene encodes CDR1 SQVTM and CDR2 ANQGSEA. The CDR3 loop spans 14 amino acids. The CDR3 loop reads CSVGRDRNTDTQYF. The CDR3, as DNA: TGCAGCGTTGGACGGGACAGAAACACAGATACGCAGTATTTT.

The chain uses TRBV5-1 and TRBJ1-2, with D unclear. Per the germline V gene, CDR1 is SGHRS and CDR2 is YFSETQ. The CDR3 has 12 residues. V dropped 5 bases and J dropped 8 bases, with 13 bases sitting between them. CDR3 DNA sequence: TGCGCCAGCAGACTGGGCCCGGAAGGCTACACCTTC. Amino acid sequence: CASRLGPEGYTF.

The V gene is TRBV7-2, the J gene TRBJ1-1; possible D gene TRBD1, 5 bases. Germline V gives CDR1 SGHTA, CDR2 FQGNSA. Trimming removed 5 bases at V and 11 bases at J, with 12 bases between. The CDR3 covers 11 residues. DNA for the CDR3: TGTGCCAGCAGCGCAGGGACTATGGCTTTCTTT. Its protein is CASSAGTMAFF.

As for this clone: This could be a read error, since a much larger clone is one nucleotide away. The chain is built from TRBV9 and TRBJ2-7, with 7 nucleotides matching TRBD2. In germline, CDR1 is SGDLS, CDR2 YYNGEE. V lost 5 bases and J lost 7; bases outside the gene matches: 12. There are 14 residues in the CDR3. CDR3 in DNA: TGTGCCAGCAGGCATACTAGCGAGAGTGGTGAGCAGTACTTC. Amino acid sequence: CASRHTSESGEQYF.

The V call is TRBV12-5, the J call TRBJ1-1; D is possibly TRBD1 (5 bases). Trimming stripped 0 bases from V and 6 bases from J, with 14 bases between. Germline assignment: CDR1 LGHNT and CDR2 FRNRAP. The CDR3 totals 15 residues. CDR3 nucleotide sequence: TGTGCTAGTGGTTTGGTAACGGTCAGGGAGGCTGAAGCTTTCTTT. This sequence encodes CASGLVTVREAEAFF.

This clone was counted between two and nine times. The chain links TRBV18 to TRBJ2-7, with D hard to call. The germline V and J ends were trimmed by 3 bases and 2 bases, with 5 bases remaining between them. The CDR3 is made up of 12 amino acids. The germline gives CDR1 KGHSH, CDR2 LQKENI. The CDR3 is CASSPTPYEQYF. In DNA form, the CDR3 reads TGTGCCAGCTCACCCACCCCCTACGAGCAGTACTTC.

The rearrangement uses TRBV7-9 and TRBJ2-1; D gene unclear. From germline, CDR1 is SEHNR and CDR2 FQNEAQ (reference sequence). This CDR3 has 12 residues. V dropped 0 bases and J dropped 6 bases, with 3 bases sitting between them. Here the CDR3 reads CASSLAVNEQFF. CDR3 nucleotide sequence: TGTGCCAGCAGCTTAGCGGTCAATGAGCAGTTCTTC.

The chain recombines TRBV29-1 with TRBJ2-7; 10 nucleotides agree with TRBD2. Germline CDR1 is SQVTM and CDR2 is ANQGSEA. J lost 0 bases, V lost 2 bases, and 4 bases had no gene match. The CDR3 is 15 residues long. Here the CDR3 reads CSVEYSGRSSYEQYF. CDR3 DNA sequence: TGCAGCGTTGAATATAGCGGGAGGAGCTCCTACGAGCAGTACTTC.

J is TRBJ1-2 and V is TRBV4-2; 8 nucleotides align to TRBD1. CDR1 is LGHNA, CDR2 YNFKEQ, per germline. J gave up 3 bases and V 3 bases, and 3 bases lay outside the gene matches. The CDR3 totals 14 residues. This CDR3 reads CASSHQDRDYGYTF. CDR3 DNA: TGTGCCAGCAGCCACCAGGACAGGGACTATGGCTACACCTTC.

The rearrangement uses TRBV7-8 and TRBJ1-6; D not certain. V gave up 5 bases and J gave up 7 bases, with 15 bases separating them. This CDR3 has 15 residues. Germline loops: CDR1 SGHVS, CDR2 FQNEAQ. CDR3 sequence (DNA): TGTGCCAGCAGCCCCTGGGAAACTCTGAATTCACCCCTCCACTTT. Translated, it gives CASSPWETLNSPLHF.

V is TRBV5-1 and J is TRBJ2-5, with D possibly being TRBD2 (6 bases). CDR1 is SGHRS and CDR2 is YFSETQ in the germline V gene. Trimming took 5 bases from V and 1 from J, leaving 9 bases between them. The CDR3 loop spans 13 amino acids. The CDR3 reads CASRTGSQETQYF. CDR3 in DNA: TGCGCCAGCAGAACCGGGAGCCAAGAGACCCAGTACTTC. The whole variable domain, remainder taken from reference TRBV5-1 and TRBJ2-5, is KAGVTQTPRYLIKTRGQQVTLSCSPISGHRSVSWYQQTPGQGLQFLFEYFSETQRNKGNFPGRFSGRQFSNSRSEMNVSTLELGDSALYLCASRTGSQETQYFGPGTRLLVL.

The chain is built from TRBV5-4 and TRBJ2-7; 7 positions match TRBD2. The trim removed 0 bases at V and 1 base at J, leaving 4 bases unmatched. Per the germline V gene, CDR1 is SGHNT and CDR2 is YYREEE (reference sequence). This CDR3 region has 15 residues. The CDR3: CASSLAGGTSYEQYF. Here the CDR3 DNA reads TGTGCCAGCAGCTTGGCCGGGGGGACGTCCTACGAGCAGTACTTC.